Each of the 9 T cell receptor beta chains below was sequenced from the same sample in a study of cytomegalovirus exposure and HLA in healthy donors (dated by TCRdb to about 2017). The library was made by the immunoSEQ multiplex PCR assay. The multiplex PCR relied on a mix of 60 forward primers for TCR Vbeta segments and 13 reverse primers for TCR Jbeta segments. TCRdb limited this immuneACCESS table to in-frame rearrangements with V and J called. A share of clones is missing; checked studies link under half to unresolved V genes, and the rest is unexplained. This sample gives about 190,000 clones in total; roughly 81% of them show up just once. The biggest ten clones account for 3% to 4% of the sample. The sequenced sample consisted of PBMCs. These receptors originate from a woman in her twenties or thirties in good health and CMV-seropositive.

This clone was seen once. CDR3 residues: CASSQDRGREAFF. The CDR3 DNA reads TGCGCCAGCAGCCAAGATCGCGGCCGTGAAGCTTTCTTT. V gene TRBV4-1 combines with J gene TRBJ1-1; D remains ambiguous. Germline V gene sequence: CDR1 MGHRA, CDR2 YSYEKL. The CDR3 sequence is 13 residues long. Trimming left V 0 bases short and J 7 bases short, with 9 bases between.

The V gene is TRBV7-9, the J gene TRBJ2-2; 8 bases are a match to TRBD1. J gave up 6 bases and V 5 bases, and 2 bases lay outside the gene matches. This CDR3 is built from 13 residues. Germline CDR1 SEHNR, CDR2 FQNEAQ (reference sequence). The CDR3 reads CASSEQGAGELFF. CDR3 bases: TGTGCCAGCAGCGAACAGGGGGCCGGGGAGCTGTTTTTT. Full variable domain (rest looked up from reference TRBV7-9 and TRBJ2-2): DTGVSQNPRHKITKRGQNVTFRCDPISEHNRLYWYRQTLGQGPEFLTYFQNEAQLEKSRLLSDRFSAERPKGSFSTLEIQRTEQGDSAMYLCASSEQGAGELFFGEGSRLTVL.

This clone was seen more than once but under ten times. The rearrangement links TRBV6-5 to TRBJ2-2; D might be TRBD1 (5 bases). The V end was cut by 5 bases, the J end by 5 bases, with 12 bases between. CDR3 length equals 14 residues. CDR1 MNHEY and CDR2 SVGAGI come from the germline V gene. The CDR3 DNA sequence: TGTGCCAGCAGTCCCAGGGCGGAGACCGGGGAGCTGTTTTTT. Residues: CASSPRAETGELFF.

This sequence joins TRBV27 and TRBJ1-6; D uncertain. The CDR3 sequence is 18 residues long. Trimming removed 2 bases from V and 0 bases from J, with 14 bases in between. Germline values: CDR1 MNHEY, CDR2 SMNVEV (reference sequence). The CDR3 is CASSLATSGLSYNSPLHF. DNA for the CDR3: TGTGCCAGCAGTTTAGCAACGTCCGGTCTCTCCTATAATTCACCCCTCCACTTT.

The J gene is TRBJ2-1, the V gene TRBV7-9; tentatively, D is TRBD2 (6 bases). Germline V gene sequence: CDR1 SEHNR, CDR2 FQNEAQ (reference sequence). Deletions cut 3 bases from V and 7 bases from J, with 16 bases between. The length of the CDR3 is 15 residues. The CDR3 sequence is CASSFPVDYQNEQFF. DNA for the CDR3: TGTGCCAGCAGCTTTCCCGTGGACTACCAGAATGAGCAGTTCTTC.

V usage is TRBV10-2 and J usage is TRBJ2-1; 13 nucleotides line up with TRBD2. V gave up 0 bases and J gave up 5 bases; unmatched junction bases: 4. From germline, CDR1 is WSHSY and CDR2 SAAADI. The CDR3 sequence is 17 residues long. The DNA of the CDR3 is TGCGCCAGCAGTGAGTCGGGACTAGCGGGATCGAACAATGAGCAGTTCTTC. It specifies CASSESGLAGSNNEQFF.

The chain combines TRBV19 with TRBJ2-3; 7 positions match TRBD2. The CDR3 extends over 17 amino acids. In germline, CDR1 is LNHDA, CDR2 SQIVND (reference sequence). The ends lost 5 bases at V and 0 bases at J; junction bases unmatched: 11. The CDR3 loop is CASSASGQALSTDTQYF. The CDR3 DNA reads TGTGCCAGTAGTGCTAGCGGACAAGCTCTTAGCACAGATACGCAGTATTTT.

The rearrangement joins TRBV10-3 to TRBJ2-2; a weak D match, TRBD1 (6 bases). Germline assignment: CDR1 ENHRY and CDR2 SYGVKD. V was trimmed by 7 bases and J by 0 bases, leaving 15 bases between them. The CDR3 consists of 16 residues. This CDR3 reads CAITDATGANTGELFF. As DNA, the CDR3 is TGTGCCATCACCGACGCGACAGGAGCGAACACCGGGGAGCTGTTTTTT.

V and J are TRBV27 and TRBJ1-1; D call uncertain. Trimming pared 5 bases from V and 7 bases from J, leaving 17 bases between. Germline CDR1 and CDR2: MNHEY and SMNVEV (reference sequence). The CDR3 has 14 amino acids. CDR3 nucleotide sequence: TGTGCCAGCAGTCGACTCCTCACAACCGGTGAAGCTTTCTTT. Protein sequence: CASSRLLTTGEAFF.